This is a list of T cell receptor beta chains from one sample in a study of T-cell memory formation after mild COVID-19. In TCRdb, the 5' RACE reads were re-called with MiXCR into one record per CDR3 protein. The sample records 430,000 or so distinct CDR3 sequences, more than 20% being singletons. The specimen was PBMCs or a T cell subset sorted from them (not recorded which). All receptors derive from an adult woman who had mild COVID-19 (a few samples of this study predate the infection). Cell type and time point are not known. The CDR3 runs from the conserved cysteine through the conserved F or W. A D gene is named only where the DNA matches it firmly. Clone size is given for some rows only: seen once, a few or many times, or a class if the clone is expanded.

V gene: TRBV6-5; D gene: .; clone size: few; J gene: TRBJ2-7; CDR3 length: 12; CDR3 protein: CASSYGGHEQYF; CDR3 DNA: TGTGCCAGCAGTTACGGGGGCCACGAGCAGTACTTC
V gene: TRBV7-3; D gene: .; clone size: .; J gene: TRBJ1-6; CDR3 length: 9; CDR3 protein: CASSLTLHF; CDR3 DNA: TGTGCCAGCAGCCTGACCCTCCACTTT
V gene: TRBV5-1; D gene: .; clone size: few; J gene: TRBJ1-5; CDR3 length: 15; CDR3 protein: CASSLVAGSNQPQHF; CDR3 DNA: TGCGCCAGCAGCTTGGTAGCGGGGAGCAATCAGCCCCAGCATTTT
V gene: TRBV5-6; D gene: .; clone size: .; J gene: TRBJ2-7; CDR3 length: 14; CDR3 protein: CASSLRQASGEQYF; CDR3 DNA: TGTGCCAGCAGCTTAAGGCAGGCCAGCGGCGAGCAGTACTTC
V gene: TRBV7-2; D gene: .; clone size: .; J gene: TRBJ2-7; CDR3 length: 14; CDR3 protein: CASSLVDSSYEQYF; CDR3 DNA: TGTGCCAGCAGCTTAGTGGACAGCTCCTACGAGCAGTACTTC
V gene: TRBV30; D gene: .; clone size: .; J gene: TRBJ1-2; CDR3 length: 12; CDR3 protein: CAWSVGGDGYTF; CDR3 DNA: TGTGCCTGGAGTGTGGGTGGGGATGGCTACACCTTC
V gene: TRBV29-1; D gene: TRBD2; clone size: .; J gene: TRBJ2-3; CDR3 length: 16; CDR3 protein: CSVAFGAGVRTDTQYF; CDR3 DNA: TGCAGCGTTGCTTTTGGAGCGGGGGTCCGCACAGATACGCAGTATTTT
V gene: TRBV7-8; D gene: TRBD2; clone size: few; J gene: TRBJ2-1; CDR3 length: 19; CDR3 protein: CASSPRGWGGTSGSNEQFF; CDR3 DNA: TGTGCCAGCAGCCCACGGGGGTGGGGTGGAACTAGCGGGAGTAATGAGCAGTTCTTC
V gene: TRBV6-2/TRBV6-3; D gene: .; clone size: .; J gene: TRBJ2-2; CDR3 length: 12; CDR3 protein: CASSWFTGELFF; CDR3 DNA: TGTGCCAGCAGTTGGTTCACCGGGGAGCTGTTTTTT
V gene: TRBV5-1; D gene: .; clone size: .; J gene: TRBJ2-1; CDR3 length: 16; CDR3 protein: CASSFDGSGSYNEQFF; CDR3 DNA: TGCGCCAGCAGCTTCGACGGGAGTGGGTCCTACAATGAGCAGTTCTTC